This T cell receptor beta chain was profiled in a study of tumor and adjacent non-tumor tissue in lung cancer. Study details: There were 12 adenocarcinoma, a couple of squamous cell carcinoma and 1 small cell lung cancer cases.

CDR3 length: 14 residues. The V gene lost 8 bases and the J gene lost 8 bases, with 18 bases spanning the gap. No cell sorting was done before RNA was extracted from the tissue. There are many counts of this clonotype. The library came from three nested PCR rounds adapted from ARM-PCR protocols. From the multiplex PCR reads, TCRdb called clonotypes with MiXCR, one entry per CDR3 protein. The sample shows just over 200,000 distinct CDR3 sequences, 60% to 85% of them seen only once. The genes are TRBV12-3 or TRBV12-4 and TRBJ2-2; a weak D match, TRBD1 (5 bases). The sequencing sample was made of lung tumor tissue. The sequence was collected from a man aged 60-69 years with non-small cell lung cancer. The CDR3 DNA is TGTGCCAGCTCAACGGTGGGGCGTACGGGGGAGCTGTTTTTT. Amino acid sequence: CASSTVGRTGELFF.